This T cell receptor beta chain was sequenced during a study of spatial heterogeneity in lung cancer. This clonotype has a count of ten or more. Its target is unknown. This beta chain slipped into a library made for alpha chains as a stray read, so its size is not meaningful. CDR1 is MDHEN and CDR2 is SYDVKM in the germline V gene. The CDR3 contains 12 residues. V dropped 8 bases and J dropped 7; count of bases not matched to a gene: 2. Time point noted: sample taken at primary tumor resection. The cohort: around 77 early-stage, untreated non-small cell lung cancer patients. Study results and limitations: Counts for ubiquitous and regional expanded TCRs went along with ubiquitous and regional nonsynonymous mutations, respectively. Expanded alpha and beta TCR counts within tumors tracked tumor mutation counts.

Carried by each TCR cDNA molecule was a unique molecular identifier. Using its own MiXCR run on the 5' RACE reads, TCRdb lists one record per CDR3 protein. The repertoire holds 13,000 or so distinct CDR3 sequences, with 4.5% to 5.5% as singletons. This TCR was recovered from a male donor with early-stage non-small cell lung cancer. The chain employs TRBV28 and TRBJ1-6; 7 bases map to TRBD1. This specimen consisted of lung tumor tissue, obtained at surgery. The CDR3 region has the DNA TGTGCCAGCGGGACAGTCAATTCACCCCTCCACTTT. Translated, it gives CASGTVNSPLHF. Using reference TRBV28 and TRBJ1-6 for the parts outside the CDR3, the full variable domain is DVKVTQSSRYLVKRTGEKVFLECVQDMDHENMFWYRQDPGLGLRLIYFSYDVKMKEKGDIPEGYSVSREKKERFSLILESASTNQTSMYLCASGTVNSPLHFGNGTRLTVT.